The TCR beta chain under discussion was sequenced for a study of blood T cell repertoires in COVID-19. Trimming took 7 bases from V and 4 from J, leaving 13 bases between them. This CDR3 spans 13 amino acids. Libraries were prepared by immunoSEQ multiplex PCR; TCRdb keeps only in-frame clonotypes and omits some of them. The sample includes approximately 220,000 clones, roughly 89% of them seen just once. The sequenced sample consisted of PBMCs or T cells enriched from blood (not recorded which). This TCR came from a woman aged 25 to 45 with acute COVID-19. V and J are TRBV12-3 or TRBV12-4 and TRBJ1-2, with a weak D call TRBD1 (5 bases). CDR3 protein: CASTPGGFYGYTF. DNA for the CDR3: TGTGCCAGCACTCCCGGGGGTTTCTATGGCTACACCTTC.